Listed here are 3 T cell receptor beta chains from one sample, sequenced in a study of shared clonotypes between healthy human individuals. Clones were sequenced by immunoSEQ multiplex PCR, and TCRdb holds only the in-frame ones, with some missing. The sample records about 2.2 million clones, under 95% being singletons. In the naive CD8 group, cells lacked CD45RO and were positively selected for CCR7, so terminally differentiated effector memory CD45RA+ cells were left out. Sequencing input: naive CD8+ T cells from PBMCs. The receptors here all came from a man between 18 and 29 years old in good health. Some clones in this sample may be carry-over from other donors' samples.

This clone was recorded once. In nucleotides, the CDR3 is TGTGCCAGCAGTGAATCCCGGGACAGTTTCTCCTACGAGCAGTACTTC. Its translation: CASSESRDSFSYEQYF. This chain uses TRBV2 with TRBJ2-7, with 7 bases that match TRBD1. The ends lost 2 bases at V and 0 bases at J; junction bases unmatched: 7. Per the germline V gene, CDR1 is SNHLY and CDR2 is FYNNEI. CDR3 length equals 16 residues.

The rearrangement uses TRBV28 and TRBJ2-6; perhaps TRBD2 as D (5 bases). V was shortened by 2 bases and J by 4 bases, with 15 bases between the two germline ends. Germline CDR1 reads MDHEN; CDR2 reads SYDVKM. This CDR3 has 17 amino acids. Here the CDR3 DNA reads TGTGCCAGCAGTTTACCCCCGGAGGCTCCCGGGGCCAACGTCCTGACTTTC. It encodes CASSLPPEAPGANVLTF.

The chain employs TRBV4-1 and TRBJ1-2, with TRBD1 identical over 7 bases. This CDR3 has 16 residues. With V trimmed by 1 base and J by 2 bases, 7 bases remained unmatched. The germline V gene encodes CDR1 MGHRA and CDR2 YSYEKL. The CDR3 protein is CASSQVVEGANYGYTF. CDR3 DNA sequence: TGCGCCAGCAGCCAAGTGGTGGAGGGGGCAAACTATGGCTACACCTTC.